Listed here is a single T cell receptor (beta chain). The antigen this receptor binds is unknown. No base quality values were provided; no much bigger clone lies one nucleotide off. TCRbeta CDR3 regions were amplified from genomic DNA using the immunoSEQ Assay, a bias-controlled multiplex PCR. As for the original processing: Within the assay, amplification of reference gene primers was used to estimate how many nucleated cells each sample contained. To quantify the absolute abundance of each unique TCRbeta CDR3 rearrangement, sequence reads were collapsed and filtered. For each sample, productive Simpson clonality was calculated by taking the square root of Simpson's diversity index across productive rearrangements. Imported from immuneACCESS, the table was reduced by TCRdb to in-frame sequences with V and J called. These copies leave out some clones; in studies compared against another copy, an unresolved V gene accounts for under half, and the cause of the remainder is not known. V, J and clone size are taken as reported in that table, and D and trimming were inferred from the DNA itself. The sample table holds some 320,000 clones, of which about 90% were seen once. Of the sample, less than 3.5% is held by the ten largest clones.

Participants in the prospective study were aged roughly 18 to 100 years, lived in about two dozen United States geographic areas, and enrolled through a virtual design. Cohort assignment in the prospective study relied on participant-reported clinical history from a screening survey and a study questionnaire. Exposed participants were defined as having been in contact with someone with a PCR-confirmed or clinician-diagnosed COVID-19 case within 2 weeks of study entry. Mobile phlebotomists in the prospective study collected whole blood, serum and a nasopharyngeal or oropharyngeal swab from every participant. Over a roughly 2-month period, participants in the prospective study had the option of providing additional blood draws and questionnaires. Before DNA extraction, prospective study blood samples were shipped either frozen or at room temperature. The entry originates in a study of blood T cell repertoires in COVID-19 (dated by TCRdb to about 2020). A note on the overall study: Samples from collaborators originated in the United States, Italy and Spain and spanned both the acute and convalescent phases of COVID-19. The material from the prospective study consisted of cDNA or gDNA derived from T cells, B-cell-depleted T cells, or PBMCs. Subjects who had been exposed to COVID-19, were actively infected with it, or had recovered from it provided the deeply sampled blood TCRbeta repertoires that made up the dataset. A freely available public database, intended as a resource for researchers studying the immune response to SARS-CoV-2, is where the repertoires were released. The samples were drawn from the first 160 participants of the ongoing ImmuneRACE study and from 950 to 1,500 subjects provided by 6 global collaborators. The sample metadata nearly always contained a de-identified subject ID, COVID-19 status, age in years and sex. HLA class I and class II types, where available, came from metadata supplied by the sample provider rather than from assay-based typing.

Results the study describes overall, beyond this receptor: How much clinical and demographic metadata was included differed by source and by participant, and the metadata was provided uncurated.

CDR1 and CDR2, per the germline V gene, are MGHRA and YSYEKL. The cysteine opens and the phenylalanine closes a CDR3 of 15 amino acids. CDR3 DNA is the only sequence kept; it has 45 bases, read in frame from the first base. Trimming removed 2 bases from V and 7 bases from J; the gene matches leave 5 bases unexplained. This sequence originates from a woman in her forties or fifties who had been exposed to COVID-19. The source material was PBMCs or T cells enriched from blood (not recorded which). Recombination linked TRBV4-1 to TRBJ2-1; 10 nucleotides in the junction match TRBD2. The CDR3 is CASSQLAGAQNEQFF. The bases are TGCGCCAGCAGCCAACTAGCGGGGGCGCAAAATGAGCAGTTCTTC.